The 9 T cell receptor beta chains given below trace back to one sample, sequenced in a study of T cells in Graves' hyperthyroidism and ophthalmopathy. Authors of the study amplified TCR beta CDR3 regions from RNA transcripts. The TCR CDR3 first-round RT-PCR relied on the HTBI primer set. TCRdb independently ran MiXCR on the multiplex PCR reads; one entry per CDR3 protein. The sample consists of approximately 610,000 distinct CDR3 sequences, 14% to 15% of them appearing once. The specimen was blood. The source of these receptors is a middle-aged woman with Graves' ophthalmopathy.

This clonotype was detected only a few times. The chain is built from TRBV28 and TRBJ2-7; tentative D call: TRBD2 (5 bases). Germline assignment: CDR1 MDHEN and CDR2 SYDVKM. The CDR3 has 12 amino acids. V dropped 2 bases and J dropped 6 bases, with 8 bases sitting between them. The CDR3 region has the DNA TGTGCCAGCAGTTTAGCGACTACCGAGCAGTACTTC. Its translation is CASSLATTEQYF.

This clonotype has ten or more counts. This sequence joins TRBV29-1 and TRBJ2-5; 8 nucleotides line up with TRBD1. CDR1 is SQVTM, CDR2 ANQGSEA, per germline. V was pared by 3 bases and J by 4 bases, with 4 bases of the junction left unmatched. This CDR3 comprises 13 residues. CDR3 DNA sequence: TGCAGCGTTGACAGGGGGCTGGGAGAGACCCAGTACTTC. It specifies CSVDRGLGETQYF.

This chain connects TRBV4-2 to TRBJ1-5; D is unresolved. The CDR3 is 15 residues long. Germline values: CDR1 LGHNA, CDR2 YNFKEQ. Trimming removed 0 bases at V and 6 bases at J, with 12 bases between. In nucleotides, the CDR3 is TGTGCCAGCAGCCAAGAAGGGCCCAGTACTCAGCCCCAGCATTTT. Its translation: CASSQEGPSTQPQHF.

The DNA for the CDR3 is TGTGCCAGCACCCTTGGGCATAGCAATCAGCCCCAGCATTTT. Amino acids: CASTLGHSNQPQHF. The genes are TRBV28 and TRBJ1-5; D unclear. The CDR3 contains 14 residues. Germline lookup yields CDR1 MDHEN and CDR2 SYDVKM. Trimming shortened V by 7 bases and J by 0 bases, and 10 bases separated the two germline ends.

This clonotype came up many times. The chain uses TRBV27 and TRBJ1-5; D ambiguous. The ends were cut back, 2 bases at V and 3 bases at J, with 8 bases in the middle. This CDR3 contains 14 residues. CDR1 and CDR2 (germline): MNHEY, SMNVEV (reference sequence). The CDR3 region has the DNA TGTGCCAGCAGTTTAGGCGGATCCAATCAGCCCCAGCATTTT. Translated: CASSLGGSNQPQHF.

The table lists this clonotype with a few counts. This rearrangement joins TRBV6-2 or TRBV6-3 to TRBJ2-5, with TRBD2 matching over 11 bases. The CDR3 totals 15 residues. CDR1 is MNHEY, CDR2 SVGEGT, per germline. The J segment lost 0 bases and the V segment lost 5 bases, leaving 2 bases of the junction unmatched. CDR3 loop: CASSPSGRHQETQYF. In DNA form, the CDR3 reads TGTGCCAGCAGTCCTAGCGGGAGGCACCAAGAGACCCAGTACTTC.

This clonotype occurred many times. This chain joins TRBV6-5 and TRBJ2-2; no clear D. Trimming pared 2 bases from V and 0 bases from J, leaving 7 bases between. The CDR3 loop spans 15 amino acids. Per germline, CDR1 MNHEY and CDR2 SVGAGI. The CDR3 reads CASSYTTTNTGELFF. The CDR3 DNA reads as TGTGCCAGCAGTTACACTACAACGAACACCGGGGAGCTGTTTTTT.

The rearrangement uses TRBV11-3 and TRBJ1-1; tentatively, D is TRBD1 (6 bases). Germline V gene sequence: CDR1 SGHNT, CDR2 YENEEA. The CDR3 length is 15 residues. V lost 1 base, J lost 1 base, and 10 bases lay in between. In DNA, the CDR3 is TGTGCCAGCAGCTTAGGAAGGGGGTCGAACACTGAAGCTTTCTTT. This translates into CASSLGRGSNTEAFF.

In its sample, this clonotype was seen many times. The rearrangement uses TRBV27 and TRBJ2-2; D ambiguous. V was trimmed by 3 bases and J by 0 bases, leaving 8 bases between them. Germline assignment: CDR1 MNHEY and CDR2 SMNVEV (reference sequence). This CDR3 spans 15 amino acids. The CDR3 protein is CASSLGRTNTGELFF. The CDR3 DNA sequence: TGTGCCAGCAGTTTGGGCCGAACGAACACCGGGGAGCTGTTTTTT.